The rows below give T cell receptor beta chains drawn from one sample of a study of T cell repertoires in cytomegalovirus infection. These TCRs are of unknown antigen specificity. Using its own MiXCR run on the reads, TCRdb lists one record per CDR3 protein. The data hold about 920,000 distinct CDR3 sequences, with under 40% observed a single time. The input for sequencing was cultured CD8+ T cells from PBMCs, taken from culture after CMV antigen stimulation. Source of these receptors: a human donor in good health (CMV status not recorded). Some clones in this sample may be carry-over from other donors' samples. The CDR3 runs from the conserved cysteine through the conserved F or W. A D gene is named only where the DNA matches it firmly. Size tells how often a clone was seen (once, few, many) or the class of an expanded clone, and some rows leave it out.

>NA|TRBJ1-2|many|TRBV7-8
TGTGCCAGCAGCCTCTCTACAGGGAATGGCTACACCTTC
CASSLSTGNGYTF
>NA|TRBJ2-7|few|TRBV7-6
TGTGCCAGCAGCTTAACGAGTGAGACCTACGAGCAGTACTTC
CASSLTSETYEQYF
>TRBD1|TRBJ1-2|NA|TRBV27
TGTGCCAGCAGTTTAAAAAGGCAGGGGGCAGATGGCTACACCTTC
CASSLKRQGADGYTF
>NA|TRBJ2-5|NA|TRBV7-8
TGTGCCTTAGCAGCCCACAGTCAAGAGACCCAGTACTTC
CALAAHSQETQYF
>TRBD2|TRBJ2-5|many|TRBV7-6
TGTGCCAGCAGCTTAGGGGAGGGGACCCAGTACTTC
CASSLGEGTQYF
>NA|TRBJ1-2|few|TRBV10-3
TGTGCCATCAGTGATCGGCAGCCTAACTATGGCTACACCTTC
CAISDRQPNYGYTF
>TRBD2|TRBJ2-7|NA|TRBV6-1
TGTGCCAGCAGAGACCCCGGGACTAGCTCGTACGAGCAGTACTTC
CASRDPGTSSYEQYF
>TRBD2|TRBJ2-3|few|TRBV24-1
TGTGCCACCAGTGATCGTAGCGGGGTCACAGATACGCAGTATTTT
CATSDRSGVTDTQYF
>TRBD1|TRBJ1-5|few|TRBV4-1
TGCGCCAGCAGCCAACAGGGGGAAATCGATCAGCCCCAGCATTTT
CASSQQGEIDQPQHF
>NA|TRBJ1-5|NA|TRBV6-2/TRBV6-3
TGTGCCAGCAACCACTTGTGGAATCAGCCCCAGCATTTT
CASNHLWNQPQHF
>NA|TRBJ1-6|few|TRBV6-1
TGTGCCAGCAGTGATCATGGCGACAGAGCCTATAATTCACCCCTCCACTTT
CASSDHGDRAYNSPLHF
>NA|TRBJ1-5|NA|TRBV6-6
TGTGCCAGCAGTCCGGCTTATCAGCCCCAGCATTTT
CASSPAYQPQHF
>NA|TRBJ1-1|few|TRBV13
TGTGCCAGCAGCTTAGAATACCACACTGAAGCTTTCTTT
CASSLEYHTEAFF
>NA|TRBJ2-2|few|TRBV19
TGTGCCAGTAGTATTGCTTTTGGTGGCACCGGGGAGCTGTTTTTT
CASSIAFGGTGELFF
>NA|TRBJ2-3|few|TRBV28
TGTGCCTCACAAGAGGACCGAGCTAGCACAGATACGCAGTATTTT
CASQEDRASTDTQYF
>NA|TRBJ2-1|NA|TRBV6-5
TGTGCCAGCACCATGGAGGGATCCTACAATGAGCAGTTCTTC
CASTMEGSYNEQFF
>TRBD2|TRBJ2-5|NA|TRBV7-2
TGTGCCAGCAGCGCTACTAGCGGGGGGTTGGAGACCCAGTACTTC
CASSATSGGLETQYF
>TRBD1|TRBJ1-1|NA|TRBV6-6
TGTGCCAGCAGCCGATTTGCAGGGGGCGAGGGGATGAACACTGAAGCTTTCTTT
CASSRFAGGEGMNTEAFF
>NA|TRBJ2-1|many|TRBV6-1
TGTGCCAGCGGAAGTAGGTTGCAGTTCTTC
CASGSRLQFF
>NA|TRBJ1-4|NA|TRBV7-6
TGTGCCAGCAGCTTAGGCAGGCCGCTTATTGGTGAAAAACTGTTTTTT
CASSLGRPLIGEKLFF
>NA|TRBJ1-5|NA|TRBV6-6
TGTGCCAGCAGTCCTGATATTGAGTGGGGACAGCCCCAGCATTTT
CASSPDIEWGQPQHF
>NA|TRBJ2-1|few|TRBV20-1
TGCAGTGCTAGGGGACTGACTACCTACTCCTACAATGAGCAGTTCTTC
CSARGLTTYSYNEQFF
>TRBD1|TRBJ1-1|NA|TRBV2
TGTGCCAGAGGGACAGCCGAAGCTTTCTTT
CARGTAEAFF
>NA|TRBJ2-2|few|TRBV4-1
TGCGCCAGCAGCCAAGCCTCTGGGGCCTTTACCGGGGAGCTGTTTTTT
CASSQASGAFTGELFF
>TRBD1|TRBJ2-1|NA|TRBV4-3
TGCGCCAGCAGCCAAGATCGAGTACAGGGGTCCTACAATGAGCAGTTCTTC
CASSQDRVQGSYNEQFF
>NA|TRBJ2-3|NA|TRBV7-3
TGTGCCAGCAGCTTGTGGCAGGGCACAGATACGCAGTATTTT
CASSLWQGTDTQYF
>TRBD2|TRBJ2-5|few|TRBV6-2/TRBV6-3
TGTGCCAGCAGTTACCCCGGCCTAGCGGGGATGGAGACCCAGTACTTC
CASSYPGLAGMETQYF
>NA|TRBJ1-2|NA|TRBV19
TGTGCCAGTGGCCCTGGGGTGAAAAGTGTCTACACCTTC
CASGPGVKSVYTF
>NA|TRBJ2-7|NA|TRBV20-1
TGCAGTGCTAGCCCGGACTCCTACGAGCAGTACTTC
CSASPDSYEQYF
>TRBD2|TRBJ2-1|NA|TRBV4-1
TGCGCCAGCAGCCAAGCCATGCTCACTAGCGGGGGTTTAGAGCAGTTCTTC
CASSQAMLTSGGLEQFF
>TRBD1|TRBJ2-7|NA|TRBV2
TGTGCCAGCAGAGTCCGGGACAGGGGGCACGAGCAGTACTTC
CASRVRDRGHEQYF
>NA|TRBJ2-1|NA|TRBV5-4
TGTGCCAGCAGAGAGGGCCAGAATGAGCAGTTCTTC
CASREGQNEQFF
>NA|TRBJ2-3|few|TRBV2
TGTGCCAGCAGTGTCGACCCTGTCACAGATACGCAGTATTTT
CASSVDPVTDTQYF
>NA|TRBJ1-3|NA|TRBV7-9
TGTGCCAGCAGCTTAGGAGACAGTACTGGAAACACCATATATTTT
CASSLGDSTGNTIYF
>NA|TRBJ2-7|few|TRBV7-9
TGTGCCAGCAGCCCCGCGGGCGGGACAGCCTACGAGCAGTACTTC
CASSPAGGTAYEQYF
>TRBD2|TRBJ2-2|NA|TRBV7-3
TGTGCCAGCAGCTTTAGCGGGGGCTTGACCGGGGAGCTGTTTTTT
CASSFSGGLTGELFF
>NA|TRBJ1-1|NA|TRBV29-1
TGCAGCGTTGAAGGGGGGGGCGACACTGAAGCTTTCTTT
CSVEGGGDTEAFF
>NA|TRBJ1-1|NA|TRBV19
TGTGCCAGTAGTATATCCCTGAGCATGAACACTGAAGCTTTCTTT
CASSISLSMNTEAFF
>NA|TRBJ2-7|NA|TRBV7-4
TGTGCCAGCAGCTTAGCGGCAGGGGTAATCTACGAGCAGTACTTC
CASSLAAGVIYEQYF
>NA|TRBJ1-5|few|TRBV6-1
TGTGCCAGCAGTGGACACACGGGGGCGGGGTTCGACCAGCCCCAGCATTTT
CASSGHTGAGFDQPQHF